The next 4 T cell receptor beta chains were all read from a single sample in a study of T cell responses to AZD1222 COVID-19 vaccine. Clones were read by immunoSEQ multiplex PCR, and TCRdb kept only the in-frame ones, dropping some. This repertoire shows fewer than 130,000 clones, about 90% found once; its top ten account for under 2.5%. Here the sequenced sample was peripheral blood, taken 28 days after the second AZD1222 dose. Every receptor here comes from an adult who received the AZD1222 COVID-19 vaccine.

The chain combines TRBV6-5 with TRBJ2-7, with a weak D call TRBD2 (6 bases). With 6 bases removed from V and 10 bases from J, the gap between germline ends came to 16 bases. Germline V gives CDR1 MNHEY, CDR2 SVGAGI. The CDR3 is 12 amino acids. The CDR3 is CASRLRGGVQYF. DNA of the CDR3: TGTGCCAGCAGGCTAAGGGGCGGGGTTCAGTACTTC.

This chain joins TRBV2 and TRBJ1-2; no reliable D call. This CDR3 comprises 13 residues. Trimming cost V 4 bases and J 7 bases, with 13 bases left between them. The V gene's germline CDR1 is SNHLY and CDR2 FYNNEI. The CDR3 protein is CASSAMGNGGYTF. Here the CDR3 DNA reads TGTGCCAGCAGTGCGATGGGTAATGGTGGCTACACCTTC. The variable domain in full, completed from reference TRBV2 and TRBJ1-2, reads EPEVTQTPSHQVTQMGQEVILRCVPISNHLYFYWYRQILGQKVEFLVSFYNNEISEKSEIFDDQFSVERPDGSNFTLKIRSTKLEDSAMYFCASSAMGNGGYTFGSGTRLTVV.

The genes are TRBV28 and TRBJ1-5; the D is unclear. Germline V gene data show CDR1 as MDHEN and CDR2 as SYDVKM. CDR3 length: 13 amino acids. The V end lost 9 bases, the J end lost 1 base, and 10 bases lay between the germline ends. The CDR3 region has the DNA TGTGCCAGTACAAGAAAAAGCAATCAGCCCCAGCATTTT. Its protein product is CASTRKSNQPQHF.

The chain is built from TRBV28 and TRBJ1-5; 8 nucleotides align to TRBD1. This CDR3 region has 15 residues. Trimming at V came to 4 bases and at J to 6 bases, leaving 8 bases not matched to a gene. The germline CDR1 and CDR2 sequences are MDHEN and SYDVKM. CDR3 in DNA: TGTGCCAGCAGTTCCCCATGGACAGGGACTCAGCCCCAGCATTTT. Its protein is CASSSPWTGTQPQHF.